Included here is one T cell receptor (beta chain) sequence, with context. Repertoires were generated with immunoSEQ multiplex PCR, while TCRdb's copy carries only in-frame clones and drops some. Here the sample spans fewer than 65,000 clones, approximately 79% being singletons. This record belongs to a study of OX40 agonist ivuxolimab in advanced cancers. The germline V and J ends were trimmed by 2 bases and 0 bases, with 14 bases remaining between them. Germline V gene sequence: CDR1 SGHTA, CDR2 FQGNSA. The CDR3 has 17 residues. With baseline, cycle 4 day 1, and cycle 7 day 1 as timepoints, blood was sampled.

This TCR was sampled from an adult with an advanced solid tumor such as melanoma, head and neck, liver or kidney cancer. Sequenced material: CD4+ or CD8+ T cells sorted from blood, taken in a trial of the OX40 agonist ivuxolimab. The chain recombines TRBV7-2 with TRBJ1-3; no reliable D call. This CDR3 reads CASSLSPPQSSGNTIYF. CDR3 sequence (DNA): TGTGCCAGCAGCTTATCTCCCCCTCAGAGCTCTGGAAACACCATATATTTT.